The next 10 T cell receptor beta chains were all read from a single sample in a study of OX40 agonist ivuxolimab in advanced cancers. To prepare the library, the immunoSEQ multiplex PCR assay was applied. TCRdb took this table from immuneACCESS and kept in-frame rearrangements with V and J called. Such tables lack part of the clones; where checked against another copy, unresolved V genes explain under half of the gap, and the rest is unexplained. This sample has some 74,000 clones in its table, and under 95% of those were observed once. The ten largest clones capture around 1.1% of the sample. Sequenced here: CD4+ or CD8+ T cells sorted from blood, sampled in a trial of the OX40 agonist ivuxolimab. Receptor source: an adult with an advanced solid tumor such as melanoma, head and neck, liver or kidney cancer.

The chain recombines TRBV6-4 with TRBJ1-5; D perhaps matches TRBD1 (6 bases). CDR1 is MRHNA, CDR2 SNTAGT, per germline. The CDR3 runs 20 residues. The V end lost 4 bases, the J end lost 1 base, and 26 bases lay between the germline ends. The CDR3, as DNA: TGTGCCAGCAGTGGGATCACAGTCAAACAGGGACGAAAAAGCAATCAGCCCCAGCATTTT. The encoded protein is CASSGITVKQGRKSNQPQHF.

The J gene is TRBJ2-1, the V gene TRBV5-4; 8 bases fit TRBD2. CDR1 and CDR2 from the germline V gene are SGHNT and YYREEE (reference sequence). CDR3 length: 16 residues. Germline trimming cut 2 bases from V and 0 bases from J; bases unmatched to any gene: 4. CDR3 DNA sequence: TGTGCCAGCAGCTTTACAGGGACTAGCTCCTACAATGAGCAGTTCTTC. Its translation: CASSFTGTSSYNEQFF.

The genes are TRBV2 and TRBJ2-3, with 9 bases aligning to TRBD2. The germline V gene encodes CDR1 SNHLY and CDR2 FYNNEI. V was pared by 5 bases and J by 0 bases, with 6 bases of the junction left unmatched. CDR3 length equals 16 residues. Here the CDR3 reads CASSPLAGASTDTQYF. The CDR3 DNA reads TGTGCCAGCAGTCCCTTAGCGGGGGCCAGCACAGATACGCAGTATTTT. Filled out from reference TRBV2 and TRBJ2-3, the complete variable domain reads EPEVTQTPSHQVTQMGQEVILRCVPISNHLYFYWYRQILGQKVEFLVSFYNNEISEKSEIFDDQFSVERPDGSNFTLKIRSTKLEDSAMYFCASSPLAGASTDTQYFGPGTRLTVL.

The chain has TRBV29-1 and TRBJ1-1; tentative D call: TRBD1 (5 bases). Trimming shortened V by 6 bases and J by 6 bases, and 17 bases separated the two germline ends. There are 13 residues in the CDR3. From germline, CDR1 is SQVTM and CDR2 ANQGSEA. CDR3 in amino acids: CSVGGRAKPEAFF. For the CDR3, the DNA is TGCAGCGTGGGAGGCAGGGCGAAGCCTGAAGCTTTCTTT.

This clone was recorded once. This rearrangement joins TRBV5-1 to TRBJ2-7; 8 positions agree with TRBD1. The J segment lost 6 bases and the V segment lost 2 bases, leaving 7 bases of the junction unmatched. CDR3 length equals 14 residues. From germline, CDR1 is SGHRS and CDR2 YFSETQ. In nucleotides, the CDR3 is TGCGCCAGCAGCTTACTAGACAGGGGAGGCGAGCAGTACTTC. Amino acid sequence: CASSLLDRGGEQYF. The entire variable domain, with the rest obtained from reference TRBV5-1 and TRBJ2-7, is as follows: KAGVTQTPRYLIKTRGQQVTLSCSPISGHRSVSWYQQTPGQGLQFLFEYFSETQRNKGNFPGRFSGRQFSNSRSEMNVSTLELGDSALYLCASSLLDRGGEQYFGPGTRLTVT.

This rearrangement joins TRBV5-6 to TRBJ2-2, with D maybe TRBD1 (6 bases). The CDR3 consists of 16 residues. Trimming took 1 base from V and 0 from J, leaving 10 bases between them. Germline CDR1 is SGHDT and CDR2 is YYEEEE. The CDR3 protein is CASSLRTGTNTGELFF. Here the CDR3 DNA reads TGTGCCAGCAGCTTGCGAACAGGGACGAACACCGGGGAGCTGTTTTTT.

This chain's CDR3 is CASLLQGAGQPQHF. In DNA form, the CDR3 reads TGTGCCAGCCTTTTACAGGGGGCTGGGCAGCCCCAGCATTTT. The chain carries TRBV6-1 and TRBJ1-5, with 9 bases lining up with TRBD1. Germline CDR1 and CDR2: MNHNS and SASEGT. The CDR3 runs 14 residues. Trimming cost V 8 bases and J 7 bases; bases outside gene matches: 9.

The chain joins TRBV19 to TRBJ1-6; no reliable D call. The CDR3 has 15 residues. Looked up from germline, CDR1 is LNHDA and CDR2 is SQIVND (reference sequence). Trimming removed 1 base from V and 2 bases from J, with 6 bases in between. CDR3 amino acids: CASSIGDPYNSPLHF. The CDR3 DNA reads as TGTGCCAGTAGTATAGGGGATCCCTATAATTCACCCCTCCACTTT.

This clone has only one observation. The V call is TRBV27, the J call TRBJ2-5; TRBD2 might be the D (6 bases). Per the germline V gene, CDR1 is MNHEY and CDR2 is SMNVEV (reference sequence). With 3 bases removed from V and 2 bases from J, the gap between germline ends came to 7 bases. The CDR3 has 13 amino acids. This CDR3 reads CASSLREQETQYF. The DNA of the CDR3 is TGTGCCAGCAGTTTGCGGGAACAAGAGACCCAGTACTTC.

The chain is built from TRBV9 and TRBJ1-5; D is unclear. This CDR3 spans 14 amino acids. Trimming left V 2 bases short and J 0 bases short, with 6 bases between. CDR1 and CDR2 from the germline V gene are SGDLS and YYNGEE. This CDR3 is CASSVGNSNQPQHF. The CDR3 bases are TGTGCCAGCAGCGTGGGGAATAGCAATCAGCCCCAGCATTTT.